The clone carrying this T cell receptor (beta chain) was found a few times. Antigen unknown. TCRdb used MiXCR to reprocess the reads, holding one entry per CDR3 protein. The sample yields some 310,000 distinct CDR3 sequences, just under 25% seen once. The entry originates in a study of T cell repertoires in cytomegalovirus infection. CDR1 and CDR2 (germline): MNHEY, SVGAGI. The length of the CDR3 is 16 residues. V shed 6 bases and J shed 1 base, with 18 bases lying between them. General study points: The ex vivo response was dominated by HLA-C-restricted CMV-specific TCR beta clonotypes.

The receptor's source is a human donor in good health (CMV status not recorded). Some clones in this sample may be carry-over from other donors' samples. J is TRBJ1-1 and V is TRBV6-5; D gene unclear. The sequencing here drew on cultured PBMCs, taken from culture after CMV antigen stimulation. This CDR3 is CASRLTEITWNTEAFF. CDR3 nucleotides: TGTGCCAGCAGATTGACTGAAATAACGTGGAACACTGAAGCTTTCTTT.